This T cell receptor (beta chain) was identified in a study of blood T cell repertoires in COVID-19. The wider study: Researchers got acute and convalescent COVID-19 samples from the United States, Italy and Spain.

Sequencing was performed with immunoSEQ multiplex PCR; in TCRdb, only in-frame clones are kept and a portion is missing. The data contain approximately 250,000 clones, approximately 89% of them singletons. The CDR3 is made up of 13 amino acids. Per germline, CDR1 MDHEN and CDR2 SYDVKM. Between the trimmed V and J ends, which lost 3 bases and 2 bases, there was a span of 5 bases. This clone came up a few times. This TCR derives from a man aged 40-50 years with active or convalescent COVID-19. Sequencing input: peripheral blood. The rearrangement uses TRBV28 and TRBJ1-3; possibly TRBD1 for D (5 bases). In DNA form, the CDR3 reads TGTGCCAGCAGTTTGGACACTGGAAACACCATATATTTT. It specifies CASSLDTGNTIYF.